This is a list of T cell receptor beta chains from one sample in a study of blood T cell repertoires in COVID-19. Sequencing was performed with immunoSEQ multiplex PCR; in TCRdb, only in-frame clones are kept and a portion is missing. This sample has approximately 250,000 clones, with roughly 84% found just once. Sequences were obtained from peripheral blood. Source of these receptors: a man between 35 and 55 years old with acute or convalescent COVID-19. CDR3s include the opening cysteine and the closing phenylalanine or tryptophan. The order of the fields is V gene, clone size, D gene, J gene, CDR3 protein, CDR3 DNA. D genes are given only for firm matches. The listing skips clone size in some rows; elsewhere it reads once, few, many or a size class.

TRBV7-2	-	-	TRBJ1-6	CASSLHSNSPLHF	TGTGCCAGCAGCTTACACTCGAATTCACCCCTCCACTTT
TRBV20-1	once	TRBD1	TRBJ2-7	CSASPGTGTYEQYF	TGCAGTGCTAGTCCCGGGACAGGGACCTACGAGCAGTACTTC
TRBV19	-	TRBD1	TRBJ1-5	CATSTGVGNQPQHF	TGTGCCACTAGCACAGGGGTCGGCAATCAGCCCCAGCATTTT
TRBV19	-	TRBD1	TRBJ1-4	CATNRGPNEKLFF	TGTGCCACTAACAGGGGCCCCAATGAAAAACTGTTTTTT
TRBV4-1	-	TRBD1	TRBJ1-2	CASSRPATGRIGGYTF	TGCGCCAGCAGTCGACCTGCGACAGGGCGGATCGGAGGCTACACCTTC
TRBV28	-	TRBD1	TRBJ1-5	CASSLGTGVAQPQHF	TGTGCCAGCAGTTTGGGGACAGGGGTGGCTCAGCCCCAGCATTTT
TRBV7-3	-	-	TRBJ1-1	CASSLTQNTEAFF	TGTGCCAGCAGCTTAACACAGAACACTGAAGCTTTCTTT
TRBV7-8	-	-	TRBJ1-2	CASSLSGDYGYTF	TGTGCCAGCAGCTTATCAGGGGACTATGGCTACACCTTC
TRBV5-1	-	-	TRBJ1-4	CASSVDSLNEKLFF	TGCGCCAGCAGCGTGGACAGCCTAAATGAAAAACTGTTTTTT
TRBV5-1	-	TRBD1	TRBJ2-1	CASSAGTGHYNEQFF	TGCGCCAGCAGCGCAGGGACAGGGCACTACAATGAGCAGTTCTTC
TRBV11-2	once	TRBD2	TRBJ2-7	CASSFGLAGAYEQYF	TGTGCCAGCAGCTTCGGACTAGCGGGGGCCTACGAGCAGTACTTC
TRBV5-8	once	TRBD2	TRBJ2-1	CASSRLAGVNEQFF	TGTGCCAGCAGCAGACTAGCGGGGGTCAATGAGCAGTTCTTC
TRBV27	-	-	TRBJ2-3	CASSLSWGGTDTQYF	TGTGCCAGCAGTTTATCATGGGGGGGCACAGATACGCAGTATTTT
TRBV7-6	-	-	TRBJ1-1	CASSPLGGGGAEAFF	TGTGCCAGCAGCCCCTTGGGTGGAGGGGGGGCTGAAGCTTTCTTT
TRBV6-6	-	TRBD2	TRBJ2-1	CASSLLAGAGEQFF	TGTGCCAGCAGCCTACTAGCGGGGGCAGGTGAGCAGTTCTTC
TRBV5-1	-	TRBD1	TRBJ2-1	CASRTGQGPGGEQFF	TGCGCCAGCAGAACCGGACAGGGGCCTGGGGGTGAGCAGTTCTTC
TRBV7-8	-	-	TRBJ1-3	CASSPVPGGNTIYF	TGTGCCAGCAGCCCTGTTCCGGGGGGAAACACCATATATTTT
TRBV7-2	-	-	TRBJ2-1	CASSSRTASGDEQFF	TGTGCCAGCAGCTCCCGGACAGCCTCCGGGGATGAGCAGTTCTTC
TRBV5-5	-	TRBD1	TRBJ1-2	CASSFGTGPTYGYTF	TGTGCCAGCAGCTTCGGGACAGGCCCTACCTATGGCTACACCTTC